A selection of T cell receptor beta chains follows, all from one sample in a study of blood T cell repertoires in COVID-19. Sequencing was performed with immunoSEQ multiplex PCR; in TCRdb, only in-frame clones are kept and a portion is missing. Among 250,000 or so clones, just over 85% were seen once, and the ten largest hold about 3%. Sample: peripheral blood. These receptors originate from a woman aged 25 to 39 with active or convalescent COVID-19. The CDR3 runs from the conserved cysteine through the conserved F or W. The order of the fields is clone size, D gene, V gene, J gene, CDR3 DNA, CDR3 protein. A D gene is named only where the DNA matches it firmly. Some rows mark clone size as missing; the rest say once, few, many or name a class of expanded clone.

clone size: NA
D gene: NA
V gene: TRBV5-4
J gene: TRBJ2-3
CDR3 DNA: TGTGCCAGCAGCTTGGGGTCCCTAACCACAGATACGCAGTATTTT
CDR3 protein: CASSLGSLTTDTQYF

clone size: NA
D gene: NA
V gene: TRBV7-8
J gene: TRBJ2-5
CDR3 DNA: TGTGCCAGCAGCCGTTCGGGGTTTAAGACCCAGTACTTC
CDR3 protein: CASSRSGFKTQYF

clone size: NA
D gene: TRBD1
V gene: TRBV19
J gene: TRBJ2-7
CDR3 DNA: TGTGCCAGTAGTGGGGGAACCGGGACAGTATCCTACGAGCAGTACTTC
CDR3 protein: CASSGGTGTVSYEQYF

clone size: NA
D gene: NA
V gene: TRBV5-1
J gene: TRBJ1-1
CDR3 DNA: TGCGCCAGCAGCCCGGTGACAGAGAAGGACACTGAAGCTTTCTTT
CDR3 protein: CASSPVTEKDTEAFF

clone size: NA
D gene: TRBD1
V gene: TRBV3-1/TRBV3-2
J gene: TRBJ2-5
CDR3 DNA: TGTGCCAGCAGCCTAAAGACAGGGAACGTGGGCCAGTACTTC
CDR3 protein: CASSLKTGNVGQYF

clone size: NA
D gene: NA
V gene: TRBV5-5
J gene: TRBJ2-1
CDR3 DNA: TGTGCCAGCAGCTTGCTAAACAATGAGCAGTTCTTC
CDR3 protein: CASSLLNNEQFF

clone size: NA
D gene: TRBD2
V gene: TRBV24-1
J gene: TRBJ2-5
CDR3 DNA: TGTGCCACCAGTGGGTTTCGGGCTAGCGGGGGTGAGACCCAGTACTTC
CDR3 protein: CATSGFRASGGETQYF

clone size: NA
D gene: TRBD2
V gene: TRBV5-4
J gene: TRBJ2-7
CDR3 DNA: TGTGCCAGCAGCGGAGCTAGCGGGGGCCTCTACGAGCAGTACTTC
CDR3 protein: CASSGASGGLYEQYF

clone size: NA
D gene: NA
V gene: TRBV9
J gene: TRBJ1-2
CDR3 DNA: TGTGCCAGCAGCGTTGAAGGGGCCTATGGCTACACCTTC
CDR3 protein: CASSVEGAYGYTF

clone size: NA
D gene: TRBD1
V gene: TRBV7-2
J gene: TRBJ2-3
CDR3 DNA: TGTGCCAGCAGCTCGGGACAGATATTTTCAGATACGCAGTATTTT
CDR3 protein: CASSSGQIFSDTQYF

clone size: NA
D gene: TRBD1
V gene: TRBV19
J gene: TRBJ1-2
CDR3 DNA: TGTGCCAGTAGTATACGACAGGGACCTAACTATGGCTACACCTTC
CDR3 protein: CASSIRQGPNYGYTF

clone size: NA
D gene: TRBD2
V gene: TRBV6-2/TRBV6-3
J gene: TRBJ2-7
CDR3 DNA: TGTGCCAGCAGTTATGGGGGGGGTGAGCAGTACTTC
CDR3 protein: CASSYGGGEQYF

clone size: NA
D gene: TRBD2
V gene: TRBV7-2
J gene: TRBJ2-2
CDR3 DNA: TGTGCCAGCAACCATCGGGGGGGCCGTTCCGGGGAGCTGTTTTTT
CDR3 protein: CASNHRGGRSGELFF

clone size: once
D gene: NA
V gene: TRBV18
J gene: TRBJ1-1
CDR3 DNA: TGTGCCAGCTCACTTGAGCAGGACACTGAAGCTTTCTTT
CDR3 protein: CASSLEQDTEAFF

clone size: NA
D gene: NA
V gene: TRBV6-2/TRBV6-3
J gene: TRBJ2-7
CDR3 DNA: TGTGCCAGCAGTTACGACCCATGGGCCGAGCAGTACTTC
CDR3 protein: CASSYDPWAEQYF

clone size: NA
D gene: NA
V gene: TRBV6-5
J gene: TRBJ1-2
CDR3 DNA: TGTGCCAGCAGTTACTCTTACGGTGATAACTATGGCTACACCTTC
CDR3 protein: CASSYSYGDNYGYTF

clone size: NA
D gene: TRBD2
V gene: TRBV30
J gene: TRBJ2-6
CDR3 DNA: TGTGCCTGGAGCCCATCTAGACTAGCGGGGGGGCCTGGGGCCAACGTCCTGACTTTC
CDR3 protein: CAWSPSRLAGGPGANVLTF

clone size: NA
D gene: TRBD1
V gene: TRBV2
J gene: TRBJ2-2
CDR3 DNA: TGTGCCAGCACTACACAGGGGGCGTCCGGGGAGCTGTTTTTT
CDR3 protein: CASTTQGASGELFF

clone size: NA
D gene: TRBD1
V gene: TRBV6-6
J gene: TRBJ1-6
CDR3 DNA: TGTGCCAGCAGTCCACCACACAGGGGAAGGCTTGATTCACCCCTCCACTTT
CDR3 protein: CASSPPHRGRLDSPLHF

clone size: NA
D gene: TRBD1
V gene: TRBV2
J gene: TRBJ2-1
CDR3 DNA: TGTGCCAGCAGCGTCAGGGGGCGCATTGAGCAGTTCTTC
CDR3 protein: CASSVRGRIEQFF

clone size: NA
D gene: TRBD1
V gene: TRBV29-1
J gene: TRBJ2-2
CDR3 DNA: TGCAGCGTGACGACAGGGAGCTGGGAGCTGTTTTTT
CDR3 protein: CSVTTGSWELFF

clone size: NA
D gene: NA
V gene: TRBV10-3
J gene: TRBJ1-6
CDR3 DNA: TGTGCCATCAGTGAGGACAGTCATAATTCACCCCTCCACTTT
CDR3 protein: CAISEDSHNSPLHF

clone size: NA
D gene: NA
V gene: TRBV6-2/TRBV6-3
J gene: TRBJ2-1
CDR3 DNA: TGTGCCAGCAGTTACTGGGGCAGGGGTTTCTACAATGAGCAGTTCTTC
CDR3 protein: CASSYWGRGFYNEQFF

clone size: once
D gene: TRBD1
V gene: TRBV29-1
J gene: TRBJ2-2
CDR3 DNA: TGCAGCGTTCTTGGGACAGGGAACACCGGGGAGCTGTTTTTT
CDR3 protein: CSVLGTGNTGELFF

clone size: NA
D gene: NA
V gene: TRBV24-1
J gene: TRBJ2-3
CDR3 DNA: TGTGCCACCAGTGAACAAAACAGGTTTGGGTTAGGACGGACGCAGTATTTT
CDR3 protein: CATSEQNRFGLGRTQYF

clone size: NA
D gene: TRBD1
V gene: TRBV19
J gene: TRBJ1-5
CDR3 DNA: TGTGCCAGTACCCCGACAGGGAGCAATCAGCCCCAGCATTTT
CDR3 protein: CASTPTGSNQPQHF

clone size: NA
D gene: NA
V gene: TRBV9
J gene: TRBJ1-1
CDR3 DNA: TGTGCCAGCAGCGCACGACAGGTGGGCACTGAAGCTTTCTTT
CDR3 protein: CASSARQVGTEAFF